This TCR beta chain was observed in a study of blood T cell repertoires in COVID-19. Clones were sequenced by immunoSEQ multiplex PCR, and TCRdb holds only the in-frame ones, with some missing. The top ten clones hold over 3.5% of a sample with 100,000 to 120,000 clones, just over 75% of them seen once. CDR3 size: 13 residues. The junction had 5 bases not matched to a gene; V was cut back by 5 bases and J by 10 bases. Germline V gene sequence: CDR1 ENHRY, CDR2 SYGVKD. The sample taken for sequencing was peripheral blood. The source is a woman of 80 years or more with acute or convalescent COVID-19. The chain carries TRBV10-3 and TRBJ2-1, with 10 bases fitting TRBD2. The DNA of the CDR3 is TGTGCCATCAGTCAAGCGGGGGGGCTCGAGCAGTTCTTC. Amino acids: CAISQAGGLEQFF.